Listed here is a single T cell receptor beta chain. The table came from immunoSEQ multiplex PCR; TCRdb's copy has only in-frame clones and leaves some out. The table lists roughly 67,000 clones, around 82% of them singletons. These data are taken from a study of neoadjuvant anti-PD-1 for oral cavity cancer. Germline V gene sequence: CDR1 MGHRA, CDR2 YSYEKL. The V end lost 1 base, the J end lost 1 base, and 16 bases lay between the germline ends. The CDR3 contains 17 residues. The V call is TRBV4-1, the J call TRBJ1-1; D possibly corresponds to TRBD1 (5 bases). Sample: PBMCs, taken before nivolumab (anti-PD-1) treatment. This receptor was obtained from a person between 35 and 79 years old with oral cavity squamous cell carcinoma. CDR3 loop: CASSQGLGLGENTEAFF. DNA for the CDR3: TGCGCCAGCAGCCAAGGCCTTGGTCTGGGGGAGAACACTGAAGCTTTCTTT.